This is a list of T cell receptor beta chains from one sample in a study of shared clonotypes between healthy human individuals. TCRdb keeps only in-frame clones here, not all; method: immunoSEQ multiplex PCR. This sample carries about a million clones, roughly 70% of them seen once, and the ten largest clones take approximately 1.5%. The material sequenced was memory CD4+ T cells sorted from blood. All receptors come from a man aged 18 to 30 in good health. Each CDR3 is given with its conserved first and last residue. A D gene is named only where the DNA matches it firmly. Clone size appears in some rows only: once, few, many, or a class for an expanded clone.

d_call	v_call	clone_size	cdr3_length	j_call	cdr3_nt	cdr3_aa
-	TRBV6-1	-	13	TRBJ2-7	TGTGCCAGCAGATGGGACATAGGCTACGAGCAGTACTTC	CASRWDIGYEQYF
-	TRBV5-1	few	13	TRBJ1-5	TGCGCCAGCAGCTTGGCACCAGATCAGCCCCAGCATTTT	CASSLAPDQPQHF
-	TRBV7-2	-	14	TRBJ1-1	TGTGCCAGCAGCTTAGCACAGGTGAGCACTGAAGCTTTCTTT	CASSLAQVSTEAFF
-	TRBV9	-	17	TRBJ2-3	TGTGCCAGCAGCGTAGGGTTAGCGGAGGGATACACAGATACGCAGTATTTT	CASSVGLAEGYTDTQYF
TRBD1	TRBV6-1	-	19	TRBJ1-6	TGTGCCAGCAGTGGAACCCGGGACAGGGCGAGCTCCTATAATTCACCCCTCCACTTT	CASSGTRDRASSYNSPLHF
-	TRBV7-9	-	13	TRBJ1-1	TGTGCCAGCAGCAATCAGGGGCGGACTGAAGCTTTCTTT	CASSNQGRTEAFF
-	TRBV5-1	many	9	TRBJ2-5	TGCGCCAGCAGCTTGGTGAAGTACTTC	CASSLVKYF
-	TRBV5-1	-	14	TRBJ2-2	TGCGCCAGCGCCAACGTGGGATCCACCGGGGAGCTGTTTTTT	CASANVGSTGELFF
-	TRBV30	-	14	TRBJ1-1	TGTGCCTGGAACTATGCCCGGCGGAACACTGAAGCTTTCTTT	CAWNYARRNTEAFF
TRBD1	TRBV28	-	15	TRBJ2-7	TGTGCCAGCAGTTTAGGGGGACAGGGAGGCTACGAGCAGTACTTC	CASSLGGQGGYEQYF
-	TRBV5-4	-	13	TRBJ2-7	TGTGCCAGCAGCTTGGTAGGCTCCTACGAGCAGTACTTC	CASSLVGSYEQYF
-	TRBV21-1	-	18	TRBJ2-5	TGTGCCAGCAGCCTCGCGAACGTTACAGGGGAAAAACAAGAGACCCAGTACTTC	CASSLANVTGEKQETQYF
-	TRBV13	-	12	TRBJ2-7	TGTGCCAGCAGCCGGAATTCCTACGAGCAGTACTTC	CASSRNSYEQYF
TRBD1	TRBV5-1	-	18	TRBJ1-3	TGCGCCAGCAGCTCGAAAACCGGACAGGGGATCGGGGGAAACACCATATATTTT	CASSSKTGQGIGGNTIYF
-	TRBV6-6	-	13	TRBJ2-7	TGTGCCAGCAGTTACAGGGGCGGCTACGAGCAGTACTTC	CASSYRGGYEQYF
TRBD1	TRBV5-1	-	13	TRBJ1-2	TGCGCCAGCAGCTTGGGACAGGGGGAAGGCTACACCTTC	CASSLGQGEGYTF
TRBD1	TRBV7-2	-	14	TRBJ1-2	TGTGCCAGCAGCTTCCCACAGGGGCACTATGGCTACACCTTC	CASSFPQGHYGYTF
TRBD1	TRBV6-1	-	14	TRBJ1-1	TGTGCCAGCAGTGAGGGACAGGTGAACACTGAAGCTTTCTTT	CASSEGQVNTEAFF
-	TRBV27	-	12	TRBJ1-2	TGTGCCAGCAGCACAGGGATGGGTGGCTACACCTTC	CASSTGMGGYTF
-	TRBV29-1	once	13	TRBJ2-3	TGCAGCGTTGGTCAGGCAGGGGTAGATACGCAGTATTTT	CSVGQAGVDTQYF
-	TRBV5-1	-	16	TRBJ2-6	TGCGCCAGCAGCTTGTCAGGTTCCTCTGGGGCCAACGTCCTGACTTTC	CASSLSGSSGANVLTF
-	TRBV7-9	-	15	TRBJ1-1	TGTGCCAGCAGCTTATTGGGCCGGGGACGCACTGAAGCTTTCTTT	CASSLLGRGRTEAFF
-	TRBV7-8	-	16	TRBJ2-4	TGTGCCAGCAGCCCGCGGACAGAACTAGCCAAAAACATTCAGTACTTC	CASSPRTELAKNIQYF
TRBD1	TRBV5-1	-	15	TRBJ1-6	TGCGCCAGCAGCTTGGAGGGACAGGGGTATTCACCCCTCCACTTT	CASSLEGQGYSPLHF
-	TRBV30	-	16	TRBJ1-2	TGTGCCTGGGGCCAGTTGGGATCGGGGCCCGGGGGTGGCTACACCTTC	CAWGQLGSGPGGGYTF
-	TRBV18	-	15	TRBJ2-2	TGTGCCAGCTCACCACCATTCCAGAACACCGGGGAGCTGTTTTTT	CASSPPFQNTGELFF
TRBD1	TRBV6-7	-	15	TRBJ1-5	TGTGCCAGCAGCCCCGGACAGGTGGGCAATCAGCCCCAGCATTTT	CASSPGQVGNQPQHF
TRBD1	TRBV5-6	-	16	TRBJ1-5	TGTGCCAGCAGCTCACGGACAGGGTCTGGCAATCAGCCCCAGCATTTT	CASSSRTGSGNQPQHF